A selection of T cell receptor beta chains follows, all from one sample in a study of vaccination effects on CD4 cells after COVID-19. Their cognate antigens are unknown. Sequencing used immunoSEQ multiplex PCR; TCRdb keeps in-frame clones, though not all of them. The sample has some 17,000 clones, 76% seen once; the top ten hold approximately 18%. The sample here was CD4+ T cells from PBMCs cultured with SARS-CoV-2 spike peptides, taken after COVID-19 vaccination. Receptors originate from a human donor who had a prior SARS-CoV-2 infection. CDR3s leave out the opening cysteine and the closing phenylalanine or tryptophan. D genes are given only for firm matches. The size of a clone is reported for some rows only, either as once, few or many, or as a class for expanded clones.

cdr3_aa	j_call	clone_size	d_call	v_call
ASSLFFQDPYEQY	TRBJ2-7	once	NA	TRBV7-2
ASSSGQPYEQY	TRBJ2-7	NA	TRBD1	TRBV7-9
ASSPALGGNTIY	TRBJ1-3	NA	NA	TRBV18
ASKGTSGGYEQY	TRBJ2-7	NA	TRBD2	TRBV10-2
ASSPGQPLYGYT	TRBJ1-2	NA	TRBD1	TRBV5-8
ASNGQGIGYEQY	TRBJ2-7	NA	TRBD1	TRBV5-1
ASSRFVGGSEAF	TRBJ1-1	NA	NA	TRBV7-2
ATSRTGREGNEQY	TRBJ2-7	NA	TRBD2	TRBV15
ASSLVSGLAGGPGQY	TRBJ2-7	NA	TRBD2	TRBV7-2
ASSVGGSSDTQY	TRBJ2-3	once	NA	TRBV9
ASSYSTGYEQY	TRBJ2-7	few	NA	TRBV11-2
ASSPFSGFGYT	TRBJ1-2	NA	NA	TRBV18
ASSYSTGDMNTEAF	TRBJ1-1	once	NA	TRBV6-2/TRBV6-3
ASSPDLHSNEQF	TRBJ2-1	large	NA	TRBV25-1
ASSLRGQGYGYT	TRBJ1-2	NA	TRBD1	TRBV7-3